Below, 17 T cell receptor beta chains from the same sample are listed, as sequenced in a study of stem cell transplantation in POMP-related autoinflammatory disease (dated by TCRdb to 2020 to 2022). The method was the immunoSEQ multiplex PCR assay. TCRdb's version of the immuneACCESS table is confined to in-frame rearrangements and falls short of the full clone set. An unresolved V gene accounts for under half of the shortfall where checked; the remainder is of unknown origin. The sample table holds roughly 28,000 clones, of which roughly four fifths were seen once. Of the sample, over 2.5% falls within the top ten clones. The time point label, as the study defines it: before hematopoietic stem cell transplant. Sample: CD4+ T cells from PBMCs, taken before stem cell transplantation. Source of these receptors: a human donor with POMP-related autoinflammation and immune dysregulation (PRAID).

This clone showed up just a few times. CDR3 protein: CASRIADSGNTIYF. CDR3 nucleotides: TGTGCCAGCAGGATCGCCGACTCTGGAAACACCATATATTTT. J is TRBJ1-3 and V is TRBV28; D gene uncertain. With 6 bases removed from V and 0 bases from J, the gap between germline ends came to 9 bases. The CDR3 sequence is 14 residues long. Germline V gives CDR1 MDHEN, CDR2 SYDVKM.

The gene calls are TRBV15 and TRBJ2-3, with 7 bases matching TRBD2. Germline CDR1 is LNHNV and CDR2 is YYDKDF (reference sequence). V was clipped by 1 base and J by 5 bases; unmatched bases: 6. The CDR3 totals 15 residues. This chain's CDR3 is CATSRAPLALDTQYF. In nucleotides, the CDR3 is TGTGCCACCAGCAGAGCACCACTAGCGCTAGATACGCAGTATTTT. Combining the CDR3 with reference TRBV15 and TRBJ2-3 gives the whole variable domain DAMVIQNPRYQVTQFGKPVTLSCSQTLNHNVMYWYQQKSSQAPKLLFHYYDKDFNNEADTPDNFQSRRPNTSFCFLDIRSPGLGDTAMYLCATSRAPLALDTQYFGPGTRLTVL.

The chain carries TRBV27 and TRBJ2-1; perhaps TRBD2 as D (6 bases). The CDR3 has 14 amino acids. Germline-derived CDR1 and CDR2 are MNHEY and SMNVEV (reference sequence). The ends were cut back, 5 bases at V and 11 bases at J, with 19 bases in the middle. The CDR3 reads CASSLMPTGAKQFF. DNA of the CDR3: TGTGCCAGCAGTCTCATGCCGACGGGAGCTAAGCAGTTCTTC.

The chain couples TRBV4-1 to TRBJ2-2, with D possibly being TRBD2 (6 bases). There are 16 residues in the CDR3. Deletions cut 2 bases from V and 0 bases from J, with 10 bases between. Per germline, CDR1 MGHRA and CDR2 YSYEKL. The CDR3 DNA follows: TGCGCCAGCAGCCAACTCACGGGGGCGAACACCGGGGAGCTGTTTTTT. Encoded protein: CASSQLTGANTGELFF.

V and J are TRBV5-6 and TRBJ2-7; 9 bases agree with TRBD1. J lost 5 bases, V lost 1 base, and 7 bases had no gene match. This CDR3 comprises 15 residues. Germline CDR1 and CDR2: SGHDT and YYEEEE. The CDR3 here is CASSLKGQGWNEQYF. Here the CDR3 DNA reads TGTGCCAGCAGCTTGAAGGGACAGGGCTGGAACGAGCAGTACTTC.

The chain couples TRBV2 to TRBJ2-2; D is ambiguous. The CDR3 spans 14 residues. Germline CDR1 and CDR2: SNHLY and FYNNEI. The ends were cut back, 2 bases at V and 3 bases at J, with 7 bases in the middle. The CDR3 DNA is TGTGCCAGCAGTGAACAGTCGCACACCGGGGAGCTGTTTTTT. Encoded protein: CASSEQSHTGELFF. Variable domain in full (rest from reference TRBV2 and TRBJ2-2): EPEVTQTPSHQVTQMGQEVILRCVPISNHLYFYWYRQILGQKVEFLVSFYNNEISEKSEIFDDQFSVERPDGSNFTLKIRSTKLEDSAMYFCASSEQSHTGELFFGEGSRLTVL.

The CDR3 loop reads CASRGTGVYNSPLHF. The CDR3 nucleotides are TGTGCCAGTAGGGGGACAGGGGTTTATAATTCACCCCTCCACTTT. The V call is TRBV19, the J call TRBJ1-6, with 10 bases identical to TRBD1. The CDR3 contains 15 residues. CDR1 LNHDA and CDR2 SQIVND come from the germline V gene (reference sequence). Trimming cost V 6 bases and J 4 bases; bases outside gene matches: 3.

This clone was found a few times. The chain joins TRBV5-1 to TRBJ2-2; 11 positions match TRBD2. The CDR3 covers 14 residues. CDR1 is SGHRS, CDR2 YFSETQ, per germline. With 7 bases clipped from V and 5 bases from J, the junction kept 4 bases outside the gene matches. CDR3 region: CASGGLAGTGELFF. Here the CDR3 DNA reads TGCGCCAGCGGAGGACTAGCGGGTACCGGGGAGCTGTTTTTT.

The chain links TRBV2 to TRBJ2-1; tentative D call: TRBD1 (6 bases). The CDR3 runs to 15 residues. Trimming removed 5 bases at V and 2 bases at J, with 13 bases between. The germline V gene encodes CDR1 SNHLY and CDR2 FYNNEI. CDR3 nucleotides: TGTGCCAGCAGTCTGACAGGTCCGACCTACAATGAGCAGTTCTTC. It is translated as CASSLTGPTYNEQFF.

The rearrangement links TRBV11-3 to TRBJ2-3, with 7 bases fitting TRBD2. V lost 5 bases to trimming and J lost 0 bases; unmatched junction nucleotides: 5. Germline V gene data show CDR1 as SGHNT and CDR2 as YENEEA. This CDR3 has 15 amino acids. CDR3 DNA sequence: TGTGCCAGCAGCCGAGGCGGGGGTAGCACAGATACGCAGTATTTT. Encoded protein: CASSRGGGSTDTQYF.

The rearrangement joins TRBV18 to TRBJ1-1, with D hard to call. The V end lost 3 bases, the J end lost 3 bases, and 14 bases lay between the germline ends. This CDR3 has 15 residues. CDR1 and CDR2 from the germline V gene are KGHSH and LQKENI. The CDR3 DNA is TGTGCCAGCTCACCCATGGGATTGGTGCACACTGAAGCTTTCTTT. It translates to CASSPMGLVHTEAFF.

The chain couples TRBV18 to TRBJ2-7, with D tentatively TRBD1 or TRBD2 (6 bases each). V was shortened by 5 bases and J by 1 base, with 15 bases between the two germline ends. The CDR3 covers 15 residues. CDR1 is KGHSH and CDR2 is LQKENI in the germline V gene. The CDR3 nucleotides read TGTGCCAGCTCAGCGAGCCAAGGGGGGTCCTACGAGCAGTACTTC. This sequence encodes CASSASQGGSYEQYF.

The chain employs TRBV6-4 and TRBJ1-5; D is unresolved. CDR1 and CDR2 (germline): MRHNA, SNTAGT. V lost 7 bases, J lost 7 bases, and 23 bases lay in between. This CDR3 is built from 16 residues. The CDR3 loop is CASTLMTDALGQPQHF. The CDR3, as DNA: TGTGCCAGCACTCTGATGACGGACGCGCTAGGGCAGCCCCAGCATTTT.

This chain uses TRBV9 with TRBJ1-2; a weak D match, TRBD1 (6 bases). The germline V gene encodes CDR1 SGDLS and CDR2 YYNGEE. The CDR3 is made up of 14 amino acids. Trimming removed 4 bases at V and 6 bases at J, with 16 bases between. The CDR3 is CASSPGVEGDGYTF. CDR3 bases: TGTGCCAGCAGCCCGGGGGTGGAGGGGGATGGCTACACCTTC.

V usage is TRBV7-9 and J usage is TRBJ1-1; a weak D match, TRBD1 (5 bases). CDR3 size: 13 residues. CDR1 SEHNR and CDR2 FQNEAQ come from the germline V gene (reference sequence). Trimming removed 3 bases at V and 6 bases at J, with 11 bases between. The CDR3 reads CASSFGGVAEAFF. The CDR3 DNA reads as TGTGCCAGCAGCTTTGGGGGGGTTGCTGAAGCTTTCTTT.

This chain connects TRBV29-1 to TRBJ1-5, with D possibly TRBD1 on 6 matching bases. V was cut by 6 bases and J by 6 bases, with 15 bases left in between. The CDR3 is made up of 13 amino acids. Germline CDR1 is SQVTM and CDR2 is ANQGSEA. The CDR3 DNA reads as TGCAGCGTCATCCAGGGGATAGGTCAGCCCCAGCATTTT. Its translation: CSVIQGIGQPQHF.

The J gene is TRBJ1-1, the V gene TRBV30, with TRBD1 as a possible D gene (5 bases). Germline V gene sequence: CDR1 GTSNPN, CDR2 SVGIG (reference sequence). CDR3 length: 12 residues. Trimming took 1 base from V and 11 from J, leaving 14 bases between them. In DNA, the CDR3 is TGTGCCTGGAGTGGGGGCTCAAACAGGGCTTTCTTT. Translated, it gives CAWSGGSNRAFF.